Listed below are T cell receptor beta chains from one sample, sequenced in a study of PD-1 blockade in classical Hodgkin lymphoma. Some clones are missing from TCRdb's copy, which holds only in-frame ones; the method was immunoSEQ multiplex PCR. The data hold just under 100,000 clones, with over 80% observed a single time. The material was peripheral blood mononuclear cells (PBMCs), obtained at baseline. These TCRs come from a human donor with classical Hodgkin lymphoma. CDR3s include the opening cysteine and the closing phenylalanine or tryptophan. The order of the fields is clone size, J gene, V gene, D gene, CDR3 DNA, CDR3 protein. The D gene is left open where the match is weak. Only part of the rows carry a size: once, few, many, or a class if the clone is expanded.

>NA|TRBJ2-3|TRBV11-3|NA
TGTGCCAGCAGCTTAAGTTTGGGAGGTACGCAGTATTTT
CASSLSLGGTQYF
>NA|TRBJ2-3|TRBV9|TRBD1
TGTGCCAGCAGCGCCGGGACAGGGCTTGATACGCAGTATTTT
CASSAGTGLDTQYF
>many|TRBJ2-2|TRBV6-5|NA
TGTGCCAGCAGTTACTCGATGGGGATTGCCGGGGAGCTGTTTTTT
CASSYSMGIAGELFF
>NA|TRBJ1-1|TRBV30|TRBD1
TGTGCCTGGGACAGGGGGCTAAACACTGAAGCTTTCTTT
CAWDRGLNTEAFF
>once|TRBJ2-5|TRBV2|TRBD2
TGTGCCAGCAGTTTTGGACTAGCGGGAGGGTTGGAGACCCAGTACTTC
CASSFGLAGGLETQYF
>NA|TRBJ2-3|TRBV28|NA
TGTGCCAGCAGTCAGTTCAAAGGGGGATTCTCAGATACGCAGTATTTT
CASSQFKGGFSDTQYF
>NA|TRBJ2-1|TRBV7-8|NA
TGTGCCAGCAGCCCAGCGGTTTTGGGGCCCATCCAGCACAATGAGCAGTTCTTC
CASSPAVLGPIQHNEQFF
>NA|TRBJ2-7|TRBV19|TRBD1
TGTGCCAGTAGTATGAATCCAGGGGGCGAGCAGTACTTC
CASSMNPGGEQYF
>NA|TRBJ2-2|TRBV11-2|NA
TGTGCCAGCAGCTTACTCAGCGGAACGAACACCGGGGAGCTGTTTTTT
CASSLLSGTNTGELFF
>NA|TRBJ1-2|TRBV10-3|NA
TGTGCCATCAGTGATTTGGGGGCCGGCTACACCTTC
CAISDLGAGYTF
>large|TRBJ2-5|TRBV5-8|TRBD1
TGTGCCAGCAGCTCACCCTGGCTACAGGGGGCGTATTATATGGAGACCCAGTACTTC
CASSSPWLQGAYYMETQYF
>NA|TRBJ1-2|TRBV30|NA
TGTGCCTGGAGTCCCCGGACAGAGTATGGCTACACCTTC
CAWSPRTEYGYTF
>NA|TRBJ2-5|TRBV11-3|NA
TGTGCCAGCAGCAGAATGGGCTTTCGGGAGACCCAGTACTTC
CASSRMGFRETQYF
>NA|TRBJ2-5|TRBV6-1|TRBD2
TGTGCCAGCACCGGGACTAGCCTTAGAGAGACCCAGTACTTC
CASTGTSLRETQYF
>NA|TRBJ2-2|TRBV5-1|NA
TGCGCCAGTTCCCTAGAACTATCGAACACCGGGGAGCTGTTTTTT
CASSLELSNTGELFF
>NA|TRBJ2-2|TRBV7-2|TRBD1
TGTGCCAGCAGCTTAGGGTCCGACAGGGGAACACGGGAGCTGTTTTTT
CASSLGSDRGTRELFF
>NA|TRBJ1-1|TRBV5-6|NA
TGTGCCAGCAGCCCAACCGGTAGACAGGCTACTGAAGCTTTCTTT
CASSPTGRQATEAFF
>NA|TRBJ1-1|TRBV7-3|NA
TGTGCCAGCAGCAAGGCAATTGGCTCTGAAGCTTTCTTT
CASSKAIGSEAFF
>once|TRBJ1-3|TRBV10-2|NA
TGCGCCACTAGAGACACTGGAAACACCATATATTTT
CATRDTGNTIYF
>NA|TRBJ2-1|TRBV10-3|NA
TGTGCCATCAGTGATAAGTGGGATGAGCAGTTCTTC
CAISDKWDEQFF
>NA|TRBJ2-7|TRBV11-2|TRBD1
TGTGCCAGCAGCTTAGATTACAGGGGACCCTACGAGCAGTACTTC
CASSLDYRGPYEQYF
>NA|TRBJ2-7|TRBV6-5|NA
TGTGCCAGCAGTTACGTATCGGGGCCCACCGGCGAGCAGTACTTC
CASSYVSGPTGEQYF
>once|TRBJ1-1|TRBV7-9|TRBD1
TGTGCCAGCAGCTCGGGACAGATGGACTCGAACACTGAAGCTTTCTTT
CASSSGQMDSNTEAFF
>NA|TRBJ1-4|TRBV28|TRBD1
TGTGCCAGCAGGGGACAGGGAGTGGGTGAAAAACTGTTTTTT
CASRGQGVGEKLFF
>NA|TRBJ1-1|TRBV5-1|NA
TGCGCCAGCAGCTTGGCGGGGATGGACACTGAAGCTTTCTTT
CASSLAGMDTEAFF
>NA|TRBJ2-1|TRBV7-2|NA
TGTGCCAGCAGCTTGGGTAGATCCAATGAGCAGTTCTTC
CASSLGRSNEQFF
>NA|TRBJ1-1|TRBV11-2|NA
TGTGCCAGCAGCTTCCTTGGAACTGAAGCTTTCTTT
CASSFLGTEAFF
>NA|TRBJ2-3|TRBV29-1|NA
TGCAGCGTTGAGGGTGCCCCGGAGCCAGATACGCAGTATTTT
CSVEGAPEPDTQYF
>once|TRBJ1-1|TRBV5-4|TRBD1
TGTGCCAGCAGCCTAAGGACAGGGGGCTCCGAAGCTTTCTTT
CASSLRTGGSEAFF
>once|TRBJ2-7|TRBV12-2|NA
TGTGCAAGTCGCTTTAGGAGGGGGGAGGCCTACGAGCAGTACTTC
CASRFRRGEAYEQYF
>NA|TRBJ2-1|TRBV5-1|TRBD2
TGCGCCAGCAGCTTGGCCATTAGCGGGAGATATAATGAGCAGTTCTTC
CASSLAISGRYNEQFF
>once|TRBJ2-7|TRBV9|NA
TGTGCCAGCAGCGTCGGGGGTCCCAGCTCCTACGAGCAGTACTTC
CASSVGGPSSYEQYF
>once|TRBJ1-3|TRBV5-4|NA
TGTGCCAGCAGCTCATCTGCCCCCAGAGCTGGAAACACCATATATTTT
CASSSSAPRAGNTIYF
>NA|TRBJ2-3|TRBV14|TRBD2
TGTGCCAGCAGCCACCTCGGACTAGCGGGAGGGAGCACAGATACGCAGTATTTT
CASSHLGLAGGSTDTQYF
>NA|TRBJ2-1|TRBV9|NA
TGTGCCAGCAGCGGCCTTTTGGATGAGCAGTTCTTC
CASSGLLDEQFF
>once|TRBJ2-7|TRBV5-4|TRBD2
TGTGCCAGCAGCCCCCCGACTAGCGGGAATACTCAGTACGAGCAGTACTTC
CASSPPTSGNTQYEQYF
>NA|TRBJ2-6|TRBV9|NA
TGTGCCAGCAGCGTAAGGGAGTGGGCCCTTTCGGGGGCCAACGTCCTGACTTTC
CASSVREWALSGANVLTF
>NA|TRBJ1-1|TRBV18|NA
TGTGCCAGCTCCCACGGTAAGCCCAACACTGAAGCTTTCTTT
CASSHGKPNTEAFF
>few|TRBJ2-5|TRBV7-2|NA
TGTGCCAGCACCTCCTCTTGGAGGACAAAAGAGACCCAGTACTTC
CASTSSWRTKETQYF
>NA|TRBJ2-1|TRBV19|NA
TGTGCCAGTAGTATGGGCAATGAGCAGTTCTTC
CASSMGNEQFF
>NA|TRBJ2-2|TRBV19|NA
TGTGCCAGTAGTCCCGGGACGGCGAACACCGGGGAGCTGTTTTTT
CASSPGTANTGELFF
>NA|TRBJ2-7|TRBV11-2|NA
TGTGCCAGCAGCTTAGGGGCCTACTACGAGCAGTACTTC
CASSLGAYYEQYF
>NA|TRBJ1-4|TRBV6-5|NA
TGTGCCAGCAGTTCAAAGAGGCTGGGTGCTAATGAAAAACTGTTTTTT
CASSSKRLGANEKLFF
>once|TRBJ2-1|TRBV7-9|TRBD2
TGTGCCAGCAGCATAGCGCTAGCGGGAGGCAATGAGCAGTTCTTC
CASSIALAGGNEQFF
>few|TRBJ2-2|TRBV19|NA
TGTGCCAGTAGGAGGGCCGGGGAGCTGTTTTTT
CASRRAGELFF
>once|TRBJ2-7|TRBV6-6|TRBD1
TGTGCCAGCAGGGGCCAGGGACAGGGGGCGGGTGAGCAGTACTTC
CASRGQGQGAGEQYF
>NA|TRBJ2-1|TRBV7-6|TRBD2
TGTGCCAGCAGCTTAGCGACACTAGCGGGAGTTGGGTTGGACAATGAGCAGTTCTTC
CASSLATLAGVGLDNEQFF
>NA|TRBJ2-3|TRBV12-5|NA
TGTGCTAGTGGCTGGTCAGGCGGCACAGATACGCAGTATTTT
CASGWSGGTDTQYF
>NA|TRBJ2-2|TRBV5-6|TRBD1
TGTGCCAGCAGCTTGGGGACAGGGGGCACCGGGGAGCTGTTTTTT
CASSLGTGGTGELFF
>NA|TRBJ1-1|TRBV5-4|NA
TGTGCCAGCATTTTTGTAGGAAGGGCGGCCACTGAAGCTTTCTTT
CASIFVGRAATEAFF
>NA|TRBJ2-5|TRBV5-4|TRBD2
TGTGCCAGCAGCTTGGTCGCTAGCGGAGAGACCCAGTACTTC
CASSLVASGETQYF
>NA|TRBJ2-7|TRBV5-1|TRBD1
TGCGCCAGCAGCCCGGGTGGGACAGCTCAGGGCGAGCAGTACTTC
CASSPGGTAQGEQYF
>NA|TRBJ2-7|TRBV30|TRBD2
TGTGCCTGGGGGGGACTAGCGGGGTACGAGCAGTACTTC
CAWGGLAGYEQYF